This TCR beta chain derives from a study of CD8 T cells in Susac syndrome. The authors reverse transcribed roughly 0.5 to 1 ug RNA with random hexamers. The CDR3 of TCR beta was amplified by immunoSEQ multiplex PCR across 54 Vbeta and 13 Jbeta. TCRdb re-called the immunoSEQ multiplex PCR reads with MiXCR, one entry per CDR3 protein. This table holds around 170,000 distinct CDR3 sequences, roughly 94% found once. Sequencing was carried out using CD4+ T cells from PBMCs. This clonotype was sampled from a human donor in good health.

The CDR3 is CSVARGAEQFF. CDR3 in DNA: TGCAGCGTTGCACGGGGGGCCGAGCAGTTCTTC. The chain uses TRBV29-1 and TRBJ2-1; the D gene is possibly TRBD2 (7 bases). This CDR3 has 11 amino acids. V lost 4 bases and J 10 bases, leaving 11 bases between the germline ends. Germline V CDR1 and CDR2: SQVTM, ANQGSEA.